This TCR beta chain was obtained from a study of vaccination and CD4 T cells after COVID-19 (dated by TCRdb to about 2022). With regard to the full study: Convalescent patients had a positive SARS-CoV-2 result on nasal swab PCR, and of these patients, several had mild disease and one had severe disease. Post-COVID blood samples from convalescent patients were collected a median of around 110 days after diagnosis, with a range of roughly 30 to 170 days. Overlapping spike peptide pools from SARS-CoV-2 and from the common cold coronaviruses HCoV-NL63, HCoV-OC43 and HCoV-229E were used as culture stimuli. In control cultures, a CEFX viral epitope pool was used as positive control, an HIV-1 Nef peptide pool was used as negative control, or no peptide was added. In the convalescent cohort there were six males and four females, among whom were two Hispanic individuals, seven Caucasians, two Asians and one multiracial person. The spike-specific CD4+ TCR repertoire was compared before and after mRNA vaccination in approximately ten COVID-19 convalescent patients and a few infection-naive healthy vaccine recipients. The time from the second vaccine dose to post-vaccine blood sampling had a median of roughly 79 days and ranged from roughly 13 to 241 days. Participants got two doses of the Pfizer-BioNTech BNT162b2 vaccine (n=8) or two doses of the Moderna mRNA-1273 vaccine (n=2). The research as a whole found: The number of convalescent patients in the study was relatively small, and the study did not examine early timepoints following natural infection. The median count of SARS-CoV-2-reactive clonotypes went up from approximately 22 after infection to a few dozen after vaccination, although the change was not significant. In convalescent patients, nearly all vaccine-specific clones (304 of 307) were found to be mono-reactive for SARS-CoV-2 spike rather than cross-reactive with common cold coronaviruses. In convalescent patients, a median around 84% of post-vaccine SARS-CoV-2-reactive clones were detected only after vaccination, and vaccine-specific priming was suggested by this finding.

The treatment or condition label for this specimen denotes: approximately 9-day PBMC culture with coronavirus spike peptide pools or control peptides (ViraFEST assay). To expand antigen-specific T cells with peptide pools and then pick out the expanded clonotypes through TCR sequencing, the study relied on the ViraFEST assay. The convalescent patients' positive SARS-CoV-2 PCR tests fell between March and December 2020, which was before the Alpha, Beta and Delta variants emerged in the United States. Each well held 2.2 million or so PBMCs cultured with roughly 10 ug/ml peptide pools in IMDM containing around 5.5% human AB serum and roughly 9 IU/ml IL-2. On days 3 and 7, half of the culture medium was replaced with fresh IL-2-containing medium. After 9 to 11 days of culture, CD4+ T cells were isolated by negative selection with the EasySep CD4+ T cell isolation kit. PBMCs were separated from whole blood using Ficoll-Paque Plus gradient centrifugation and then either used fresh or cryopreserved at -140C. Culture conditions were generally each tested in triplicate wells.

This clonotype came up once. Its recognized antigen is unknown. Base qualities are missing; no much larger clone stands one base away. One read offers little support. Preparation of the library involved PCR. At the Johns Hopkins FTIC core, DNA from the cultured CD4+ T cells underwent TCR sequencing with the Oncomine TCR Beta short-read assay. Genomic DNA was extracted from the cultured CD4+ T cells with the QIAamp micro DNA kit. Oncomine TCR Beta libraries made from cultured CD4+ T cells were pooled using unique dual indexes and sequenced on an Illumina iSeq 100. Turning to the authors' computational methods: Non-productive sequences were filtered out, and CDR3s that did not start with C, did not end with F or W, or were shorter than 7 amino acids were discarded. Antigen-specific clonotypes were identified using the MANAFEST web application through comparison of peptide-stimulated wells with reference and other culture wells. Positive clones required FDR below 0.05, an odds ratio above 5, and productive frequency above 0.1% in at least two of three replicate wells. A clonotype was classed as cross-reactive if the clonotype showed significant expansion both in SARS-CoV-2 spike wells and in at least one common cold coronavirus spike condition. Levenshtein distances (stringdist) and unrooted phylogenetic trees (ape) in R version 3.6.1 were used to assess CDR3 homology. In-frame beta chains were kept once TCRdb had trimmed the public reads at Q25 with fastp and called clones with MiXCR. Identical CDR3 protein sequences are pooled into one entry, listed with their most common genes and DNA. The V and J calls follow TCRdb's processing rather than the paper's. The sample contains roughly 10,000 distinct CDR3 sequences, roughly 55% of them found a single time. About 9.5% of the sample comes from the top ten.

The germline V gene yields SGHTA for CDR1 and FQGNSA for CDR2. The CDR3 starts with the cysteine, ends with the phenylalanine, and has 13 residues. This entry keeps only the CDR3 DNA: 39 bases, framed from base 1. V and J lose 5 bases and 0 bases, and a span of 7 bases separates them. The sequence joins TRBV7-2 to TRBJ1-1; no D gene call is confident. Sequenced material: CD4+ T cells from blood, cultured in vitro. The receptor comes from a human donor who had recovered from COVID-19. CDR3 sequence: CASSPHMNTEAFF. The DNA reads TGTGCCAGCAGCCCCCACATGAACACTGAAGCTTTCTTT.